The 22 T cell receptor beta chains reported below all come from one sample, sequenced in a study of T cell responses to AZD1222 COVID-19 vaccine. TCRdb's copy holds only in-frame clones and misses some; the assay was immunoSEQ multiplex PCR. The table lists over 100,000 clones, more than 65% of them singletons. Sample: peripheral blood, taken on day 0 of AZD1222 vaccination. These receptors were obtained from an adult in good health.

This chain joins TRBV15 and TRBJ2-1, with a tentative D call TRBD2 (6 bases). CDR1 LNHNV and CDR2 YYDKDF come from the germline V gene (reference sequence). V dropped 3 bases and J dropped 7 bases, with 22 bases sitting between them. The CDR3 totals 17 residues. The CDR3 sequence: CATSSPLGGAPGNEQFF. In DNA form, the CDR3 reads TGTGCCACCAGCAGCCCACTGGGGGGAGCGCCGGGGAATGAGCAGTTCTTC.

In its sample, this clone was seen a few times. The V call is TRBV18, the J call TRBJ2-3, with D tentatively TRBD1 or TRBD2 (5 bases each). Germline V gene lookup returns CDR1 KGHSH and CDR2 LQKENI. Trimming took 5 bases from V and 1 from J, leaving 10 bases between them. CDR3 length equals 14 residues. The CDR3 reads CASSRDGGTDTQYF. The CDR3 bases are TGTGCCAGCTCAAGGGACGGCGGCACAGATACGCAGTATTTT. The variable domain in full, with the rest retrieved from reference TRBV18 and TRBJ2-3, is NAGVMQNPRHLVRRRGQEARLRCSPMKGHSHVYWYRQLPEEGLKFMVYLQKENIIDESGMPKERFSAEFPKEGPSILRIQQVVRGDSAAYFCASSRDGGTDTQYFGPGTRLTVL.

This clone was counted a few times. This chain joins TRBV30 and TRBJ2-2; 11 positions match TRBD1. CDR3 length: 14 residues. V lost 2 bases and J lost 9; bases outside the gene matches: 5. Germline-derived CDR1 and CDR2 are GTSNPN and SVGIG (reference sequence). The DNA for the CDR3 is TGTGCCTGGAGTAAGGGACAGGGGGACAGGGAGCTGTTTTTT. It yields the protein CAWSKGQGDRELFF.

The V gene is TRBV7-2, the J gene TRBJ2-1; D remains unclear. The CDR3 runs to 14 residues. Between the trimmed V and J ends, which lost 1 base and 12 bases, there was a span of 16 bases. Germline loops: CDR1 SGHTA, CDR2 FQGNSA. The CDR3 protein is CASSLDVGRQRQFF. CDR3 nucleotide sequence: TGTGCCAGCAGCTTAGACGTCGGGCGGCAGCGGCAGTTCTTC.

This chain joins TRBV5-1 and TRBJ2-2; the D gene is possibly TRBD2 (5 bases). The germline gives CDR1 SGHRS, CDR2 YFSETQ. The CDR3 length is 14 residues. V was clipped by 0 bases and J by 4 bases, with 7 bases between them. CDR3 sequence: CASSLVRGTGELFF. CDR3 coding DNA: TGCGCCAGCAGCTTGGTCCGGGGCACCGGGGAGCTGTTTTTT.

This chain uses TRBV19 with TRBJ1-2, with 12 bases fitting TRBD1. The CDR3 loop spans 15 amino acids. Germline V gene sequence: CDR1 LNHDA, CDR2 SQIVND (reference sequence). J lost 5 bases, V lost 6 bases, and 7 bases had no gene match. The DNA for the CDR3 is TGTGCCAGTAGCCCGGGACAGGGGGCGCGGTATGGCTACACCTTC. Amino acid sequence: CASSPGQGARYGYTF.

This clone was seen just once. The rearrangement uses TRBV5-6 and TRBJ1-2; D might be TRBD1 (5 bases). Germline V lookup: CDR1 SGHDT, CDR2 YYEEEE. V was trimmed by 3 bases and J by 0 bases, leaving 12 bases between them. This CDR3 is built from 15 residues. The CDR3 spells CASSSVGTSNYGYTF. The DNA for the CDR3 is TGTGCCAGCAGCTCTGTAGGGACTTCTAACTATGGCTACACCTTC.

The CDR3 DNA reads TGTGCCATCAGTGAGTCCACAGGGGGCTCCTACGAGCAGTACTTC. Its protein is CAISESTGGSYEQYF. The chain employs TRBV10-3 and TRBJ2-7; 8 bases align to TRBD1. V shed 0 bases, J shed 0 bases, and the junction held 1 base outside the gene matches. Germline V gives CDR1 ENHRY, CDR2 SYGVKD. The CDR3 is 15 residues long.

This clone was seen just once. This chain joins TRBV7-9 and TRBJ2-3; 10 bases match TRBD2. The length of the CDR3 is 16 residues. With V trimmed by 1 base and J by 2 bases, 3 bases remained unmatched. Germline V gives CDR1 SEHNR, CDR2 FQNEAQ (reference sequence). The CDR3: CASSLGTSGYTDTQYF. The CDR3, as DNA: TGTGCCAGCAGCTTAGGGACTAGCGGATACACAGATACGCAGTATTTT.

J is TRBJ1-1 and V is TRBV19; D is undetermined. With 6 bases removed from V and 0 bases from J, the gap between germline ends came to 8 bases. The germline V gene has CDR1 LNHDA and CDR2 SQIVND (reference sequence). The CDR3 totals 13 residues. Here the CDR3 reads CASSVLMNTEAFF. The DNA of the CDR3 is TGTGCCAGTAGCGTTCTGATGAACACTGAAGCTTTCTTT.

The chain links TRBV10-3 to TRBJ2-7; D is perhaps TRBD1 (7 bases). The CDR3 is 15 residues long. The ends were cut back, 4 bases at V and 2 bases at J, with 15 bases in the middle. Per the germline V gene, CDR1 is ENHRY and CDR2 is SYGVKD. As DNA, the CDR3 is TGTGCCATCAGTGGCGCATCAGGGGGGACCTACGAGCAGTACTTC. Its translation is CAISGASGGTYEQYF.

This chain's CDR3 is CASSETGATYYNSPLHF. The CDR3 nucleotides are TGTGCCAGCAGTGAAACAGGGGCGACCTACTATAATTCACCCCTCCACTTT. The V call is TRBV2, the J call TRBJ1-6; 7 bases match TRBD1. V trimming: 2 bases; J trimming: 3 bases; junction bases outside the gene matches: 7. CDR1 is SNHLY, CDR2 FYNNEI, per germline. The CDR3 loop spans 17 amino acids.

The V and J genes are TRBV28 and TRBJ1-2, with 9 bases matching TRBD1. CDR1 and CDR2 (germline): MDHEN, SYDVKM. Trimming cost V 6 bases and J 7 bases; bases outside gene matches: 6. The CDR3 extends over 13 amino acids. The CDR3 coding sequence is TGTGCCAGCAGGCGAGAGGACAGGGGTGGCTACACCTTC. As protein: CASRREDRGGYTF.

In this sample, this clone turned up once. The chain is built from TRBV30 and TRBJ1-1; D unresolved. The CDR3 is 12 residues long. Per germline, CDR1 GTSNPN and CDR2 SVGIG (reference sequence). V was shortened by 0 bases and J by 2 bases, with 4 bases between the two germline ends. The CDR3: CAWSVRNTEAFF. CDR3 DNA sequence: TGTGCCTGGAGTGTACGCAACACTGAAGCTTTCTTT. Filled out from reference TRBV30 and TRBJ1-1, the complete variable domain reads SQTIHQWPATLVQPVGSPLSLECTVEGTSNPNLYWYRQAAGRGLQLLFYSVGIGQISSEVPQNLSASRPQDRQFILSSKKLLLSDSGFYLCAWSVRNTEAFFGQGTRLTVV.

V gene TRBV7-3 combines with J gene TRBJ2-2; D might be TRBD1 (6 bases). Trimming removed 5 bases at V and 1 base at J, with 14 bases between. This CDR3 region has 16 residues. Germline V CDR1 and CDR2: SGHTA, FQGTGA. The CDR3: CASSPWTAGNTGELFF. Here the CDR3 DNA reads TGTGCCAGCAGCCCGTGGACAGCCGGGAACACCGGGGAGCTGTTTTTT. The full variable domain, its missing parts supplied by reference TRBV7-3 and TRBJ2-2, is GAGVSQTPSNKVTEKGKYVELRCDPISGHTALYWYRQSLGQGPEFLIYFQGTGAADDSGLPNDRFFAVRPEGSVSTLKIQRTERGDSAVYLCASSPWTAGNTGELFFGEGSRLTVL.

Turning to this clone: This sample also contains other DNA sequences that code for the same CDR3. The rearrangement joins TRBV5-1 to TRBJ1-1; D unclear. V was cut by 0 bases and J by 1 base, with 4 bases left in between. CDR1 and CDR2 (germline): SGHRS, YFSETQ. The CDR3 has 13 amino acids. The CDR3, as DNA: TGCGCCAGCAGCTTGGGGGGGAACACTGAAGCTTTCTTT. This codes for CASSLGGNTEAFF. Together with reference TRBV5-1 and TRBJ1-1, the CDR3 gives the full variable domain: KAGVTQTPRYLIKTRGQQVTLSCSPISGHRSVSWYQQTPGQGLQFLFEYFSETQRNKGNFPGRFSGRQFSNSRSEMNVSTLELGDSALYLCASSLGGNTEAFFGQGTRLTVV.

The chain carries TRBV18 and TRBJ2-7, with TRBD1 matching 7 bases. The V gene's germline CDR1 is KGHSH and CDR2 LQKENI. CDR3 length: 18 amino acids. V trimming: 0 bases; J trimming: 0 bases; junction bases outside the gene matches: 11. CDR3 DNA: TGTGCCAGCTCACCACCGAACATCCGGACAGGAGGCTCCTACGAGCAGTACTTC. Residues: CASSPPNIRTGGSYEQYF.

This chain links TRBV4-2 with TRBJ2-7; TRBD2 matches 9 bases. This CDR3 contains 16 residues. J lost 2 bases, V lost 0 bases, and 5 bases had no gene match. The germline gives CDR1 LGHNA, CDR2 YNFKEQ. The CDR3 loop is CASSQDPGGGAYEQYF. The CDR3 coding sequence is TGTGCCAGCAGCCAAGATCCGGGCGGGGGGGCCTACGAGCAGTACTTC.

The J gene is TRBJ1-5, the V gene TRBV7-9, with D perhaps matching TRBD1 (5 bases). The germline V gene encodes CDR1 SEHNR and CDR2 FQNEAQ (reference sequence). CDR3 length: 13 amino acids. V lost 1 base and J lost 12, with 13 bases in between. The CDR3 DNA follows: TGTGCCAGCAGCTTAGGGCCGGACGGGGGCCAGCATTTT. Its protein is CASSLGPDGGQHF.

This clone occurred once. The chain uses TRBV5-1 and TRBJ1-4; 9 positions agree with TRBD1. V shed 3 bases and J 2 bases; nucleotides not matched to a gene: 8. The germline V gene has CDR1 SGHRS and CDR2 YFSETQ. This CDR3 spans 17 amino acids. The CDR3: CASSSRTGEGTNEKLFF. CDR3 bases: TGCGCCAGCAGCTCCAGGACAGGGGAGGGGACTAATGAAAAACTGTTTTTT. The whole variable domain, filled in from reference TRBV5-1 and TRBJ1-4, reads KAGVTQTPRYLIKTRGQQVTLSCSPISGHRSVSWYQQTPGQGLQFLFEYFSETQRNKGNFPGRFSGRQFSNSRSEMNVSTLELGDSALYLCASSSRTGEGTNEKLFFGSGTQLSVL.

The chain joins TRBV7-2 to TRBJ2-7; 8 bases are shared with TRBD1. This CDR3 spans 13 amino acids. V lost 5 bases and J lost 4; bases outside the gene matches: 4. CDR1 is SGHTA, CDR2 FQGNSA, per germline. The chain's CDR3 is CASSPGGRYEQYF. CDR3 DNA: TGTGCCAGCAGCCCAGGGGGCCGGTACGAGCAGTACTTC.

The chain is built from TRBV7-9 and TRBJ1-4; 11 bases are a match to TRBD1. The germline V gene encodes CDR1 SEHNR and CDR2 FQNEAQ (reference sequence). The CDR3 covers 15 residues. V lost 4 bases, J lost 8 bases, and 6 bases stayed unmatched. The DNA of the CDR3 is TGTGCCAGCAGCTACGGGGACAGGGGGAAAGAAAAACTGTTTTTT. This encodes CASSYGDRGKEKLFF.